What follows are 6 T cell receptor beta chains derived from one specimen sequenced in a study of neurological immune-mediated disorders. Using its own MiXCR run on the 5' RACE reads, TCRdb lists one record per CDR3 protein. The profile shows tens of thousands of distinct CDR3 sequences, around 3.1% of them singletons. Specimen: PBMCs. The source of these receptors is a man aged 35-49 years with multiple sclerosis.

This clonotype has ten or more counts. The rearrangement joins TRBV6-2 or TRBV6-3 to TRBJ1-6, with D unresolved. Trimming shortened V by 8 bases and J by 4 bases, and 6 bases separated the two germline ends. The germline CDR1 and CDR2 sequences are MNHEY and SVGEGT. The CDR3 is 12 amino acids. The DNA for the CDR3 is TGTGCCAGCTGGGAGTATAATTCACCCCTCCACTTT. Amino acids: CASWEYNSPLHF.

This clonotype appeared many times. The V and J genes are TRBV12-3 or TRBV12-4 and TRBJ1-2; a possible D gene is TRBD1 (6 bases). This CDR3 is built from 15 residues. Between the trimmed V and J ends, which lost 2 bases and 0 bases, there was a span of 10 bases. This CDR3 is CASSLQGIPNYGYTF. CDR3 sequence (DNA): TGTGCCAGCAGTTTACAGGGGATCCCTAACTATGGCTACACCTTC.

This clonotype was observed many times. The chain's CDR3 is CASSLASAGRKETQYF. In DNA form, the CDR3 reads TGTGCCAGCAGCTTAGCCTCCGCCGGGCGGAAAGAGACCCAGTACTTC. The V call is TRBV7-3, the J call TRBJ2-5; no reliable D call. CDR1 is SGHTA, CDR2 FQGTGA, per germline. The CDR3 is 16 amino acids. V was pared by 2 bases and J by 3 bases, with 16 bases between. Filled out from reference TRBV7-3 and TRBJ2-5, the complete variable domain reads GAGVSQTPSNKVTEKGKYVELRCDPISGHTALYWYRQSLGQGPEFLIYFQGTGAADDSGLPNDRFFAVRPEGSVSTLKIQRTERGDSAVYLCASSLASAGRKETQYFGPGTRLLVL.

This clonotype was recorded many times. Compared with germline, one end of the junction differs, possibly owing to a read error. This CDR3 reads CSARPGPGLAKNIQYF. The CDR3 DNA reads as TGCAGTGCTAGGCCAGGCCCCGGGTTAGCCAAGAACATTCAGTACTTC. The chain links TRBV20-1 to TRBJ2-4; no clear D gene. The CDR3 is 16 amino acids. Germline V lookup: CDR1 DFQATT, CDR2 SNEGSKA (reference sequence).

This clonotype was observed many times. The chain recombines TRBV12-3 or TRBV12-4 with TRBJ2-3; D possibly matches TRBD1 or TRBD2 (5 bases each). The length of the CDR3 is 16 residues. The V and J ends lost 2 bases and 5 bases respectively, with 17 bases between them. CDR3 residues: CASSLSRRQGLDTQYF. DNA for the CDR3: TGTGCCAGCAGTTTATCTCGGAGGCAGGGCCTAGATACGCAGTATTTT.

At least ten counts were recorded for this clonotype. The gene calls are TRBV7-9 and TRBJ2-3; 9 nucleotides match TRBD1. Looked up from germline, CDR1 is SEHNR and CDR2 is FQNEAQ (reference sequence). V trimming: 5 bases; J trimming: 0 bases; junction bases outside the gene matches: 6. The CDR3 sequence is 16 residues long. In nucleotides, the CDR3 is TGTGCCAGCAGCACGAACAGGGGGCTTAGCACAGATACGCAGTATTTT. This translates into CASSTNRGLSTDTQYF.